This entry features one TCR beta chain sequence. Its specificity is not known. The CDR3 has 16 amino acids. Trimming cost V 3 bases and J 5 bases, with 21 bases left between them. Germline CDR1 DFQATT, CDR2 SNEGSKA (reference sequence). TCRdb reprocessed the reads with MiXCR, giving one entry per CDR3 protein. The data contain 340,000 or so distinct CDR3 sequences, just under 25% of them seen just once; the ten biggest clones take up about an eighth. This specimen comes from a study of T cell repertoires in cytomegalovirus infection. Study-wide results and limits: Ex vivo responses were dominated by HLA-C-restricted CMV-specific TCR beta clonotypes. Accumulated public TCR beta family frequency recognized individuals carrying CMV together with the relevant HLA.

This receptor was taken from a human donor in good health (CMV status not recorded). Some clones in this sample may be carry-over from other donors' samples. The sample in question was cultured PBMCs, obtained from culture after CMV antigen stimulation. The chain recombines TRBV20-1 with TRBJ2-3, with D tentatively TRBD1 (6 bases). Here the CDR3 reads CSASPPTKGHIDTQYF. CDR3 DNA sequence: TGCAGTGCTAGTCCGCCGACGAAGGGACACATAGATACGCAGTATTTT.